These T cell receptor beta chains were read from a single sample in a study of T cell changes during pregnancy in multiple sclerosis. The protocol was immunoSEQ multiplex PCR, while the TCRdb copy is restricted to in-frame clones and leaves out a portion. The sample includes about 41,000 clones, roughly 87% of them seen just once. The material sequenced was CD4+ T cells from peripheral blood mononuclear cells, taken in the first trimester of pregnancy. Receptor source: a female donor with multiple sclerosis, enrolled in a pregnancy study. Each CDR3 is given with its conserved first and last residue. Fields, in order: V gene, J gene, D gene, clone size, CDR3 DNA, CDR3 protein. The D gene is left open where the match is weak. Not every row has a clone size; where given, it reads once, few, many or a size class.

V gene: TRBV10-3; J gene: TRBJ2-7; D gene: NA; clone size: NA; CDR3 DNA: TGTGCCATCAGCGGGATCCAGTCCTACGAGCAGTACTTC; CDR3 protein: CAISGIQSYEQYF
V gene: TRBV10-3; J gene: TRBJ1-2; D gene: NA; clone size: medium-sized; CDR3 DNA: TGTGCCATCAGTGAGTTGAACAGGGACTACACCTTC; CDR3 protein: CAISELNRDYTF
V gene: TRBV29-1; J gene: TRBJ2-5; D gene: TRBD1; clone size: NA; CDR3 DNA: TGCAGCGTCGACAGGGGGGGGGAGACCCAGTACTTC; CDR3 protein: CSVDRGGETQYF
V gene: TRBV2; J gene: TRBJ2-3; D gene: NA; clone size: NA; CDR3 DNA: TGTGCCAGCAGTGACACAGGCACAGATACGCAGTATTTT; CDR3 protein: CASSDTGTDTQYF
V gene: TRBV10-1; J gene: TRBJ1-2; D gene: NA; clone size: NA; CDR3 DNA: TGCGCCAGCAGTGAGTCGGAGGAAGGACCAACGCTTGCGGACTATGGCTACACCTTC; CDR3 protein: CASSESEEGPTLADYGYTF
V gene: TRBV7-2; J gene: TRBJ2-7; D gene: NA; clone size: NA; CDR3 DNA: TGTGCCAGCAGTCCCGCTAGGTACGAGCAGTACTTC; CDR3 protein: CASSPARYEQYF
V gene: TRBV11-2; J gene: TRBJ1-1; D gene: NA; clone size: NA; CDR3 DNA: TGTGCCAGCAGCTTATACGGCACTGAAGCTTTCTTT; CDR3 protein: CASSLYGTEAFF
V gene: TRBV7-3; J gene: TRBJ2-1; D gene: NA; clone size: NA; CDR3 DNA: TGTGCCAGCAGCTCACAGGGATTCAATGAGCAGTTCTTC; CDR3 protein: CASSSQGFNEQFF
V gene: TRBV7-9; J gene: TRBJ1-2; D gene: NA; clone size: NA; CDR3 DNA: TGTGCCAGCAGCAAATCAGCCGGGGTCGGAGGCTACACCTTC; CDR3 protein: CASSKSAGVGGYTF
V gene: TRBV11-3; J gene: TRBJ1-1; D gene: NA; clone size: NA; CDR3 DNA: TGTGCCAGCAGCCCCAGGGGCGCGGACACTGAAGCTTTCTTT; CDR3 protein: CASSPRGADTEAFF
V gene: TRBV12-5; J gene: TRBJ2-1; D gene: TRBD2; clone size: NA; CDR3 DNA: TGTGCTAGTGGTTTGGTACACTCCCCTGGTCTAGCGGGGATTTCCTACAATGAGCAGTTCTTC; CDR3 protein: CASGLVHSPGLAGISYNEQFF
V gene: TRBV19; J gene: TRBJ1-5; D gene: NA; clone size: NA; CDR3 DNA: TGTGCCGCCGCCGGGGGGGAATATAGCAATCAGCCCCAGCATTTT; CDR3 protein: CAAAGGEYSNQPQHF
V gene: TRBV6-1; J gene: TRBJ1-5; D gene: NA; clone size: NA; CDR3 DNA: TGTGCCAGCAGTGCCAGCGATAGCAATCAGCCCCAGCATTTT; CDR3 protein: CASSASDSNQPQHF
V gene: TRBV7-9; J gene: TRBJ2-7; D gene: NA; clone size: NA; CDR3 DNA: TGTGCCAGCATCAAAAATCTAAGCTCCTACGAGCAGTACTTC; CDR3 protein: CASIKNLSSYEQYF
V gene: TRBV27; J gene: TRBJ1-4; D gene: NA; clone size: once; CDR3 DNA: TGTGCCAGCAGTCACCGGGGGGATAATGAAAAACTGTTTTTT; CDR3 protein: CASSHRGDNEKLFF
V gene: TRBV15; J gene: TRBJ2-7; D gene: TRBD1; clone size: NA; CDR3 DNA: TGTGCCACCAGCGGACAGGACTACGAGCAGTACTTC; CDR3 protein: CATSGQDYEQYF
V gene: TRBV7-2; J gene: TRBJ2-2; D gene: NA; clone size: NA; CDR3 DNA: TGTGCCAGCAGCTTATCGGCCGGGGAGCTGTTTTTT; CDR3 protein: CASSLSAGELFF
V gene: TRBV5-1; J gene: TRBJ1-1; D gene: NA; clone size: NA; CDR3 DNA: TGCGCCAGCAGCCGGGGGGGGGAAGTCAACACTGAAGCTTTCTTT; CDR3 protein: CASSRGGEVNTEAFF
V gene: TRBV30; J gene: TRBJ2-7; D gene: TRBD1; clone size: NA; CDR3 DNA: TGTGCCTGGAGTAACTTAAACAGGGGGTACGAGCAGTACTTC; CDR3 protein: CAWSNLNRGYEQYF
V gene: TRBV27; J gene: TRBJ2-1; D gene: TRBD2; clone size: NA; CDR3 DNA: TGTGCCAGCAGTCAGACCCCTCTAAACCGCGGACTAGCGGGAGAAAACGAGCAGTTCTTC; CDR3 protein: CASSQTPLNRGLAGENEQFF
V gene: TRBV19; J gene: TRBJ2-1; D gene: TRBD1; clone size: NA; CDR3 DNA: TGTGCCACAGAGAAAACGACAGGGAGCTCCTACAATGAGCAGTTCTTC; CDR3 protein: CATEKTTGSSYNEQFF
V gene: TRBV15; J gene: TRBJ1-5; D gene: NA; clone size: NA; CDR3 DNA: TGTGCCACCAGCAGGGGCGGGGGGTCCAATCAGCCCCAGCATTTT; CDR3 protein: CATSRGGGSNQPQHF
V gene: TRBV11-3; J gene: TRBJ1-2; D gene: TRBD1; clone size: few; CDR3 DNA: TGTGCCAGCAGCTTACCACAGGGGCGGTGTGACTATGGCTACACCTTC; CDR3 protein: CASSLPQGRCDYGYTF
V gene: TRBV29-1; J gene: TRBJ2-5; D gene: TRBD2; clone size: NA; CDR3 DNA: TGCAGCGTTTGTCGGGAGGGAAACCAAGAGACCCAGTACTTC; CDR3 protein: CSVCREGNQETQYF
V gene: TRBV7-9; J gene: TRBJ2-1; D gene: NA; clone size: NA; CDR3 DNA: TGTGCCAGCGGGGAGCGGTTTGACAATGAGCAGTTCTTC; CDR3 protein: CASGERFDNEQFF
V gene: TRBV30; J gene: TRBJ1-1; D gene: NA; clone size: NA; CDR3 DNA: TGTGCCTGGACCCAACGGGACACTGAAGCTTTCTTT; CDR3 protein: CAWTQRDTEAFF
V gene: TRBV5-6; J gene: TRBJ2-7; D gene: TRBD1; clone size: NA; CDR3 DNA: TGTGCCAGCAGCGGACCGGGACAGGGAAAGGACTTC; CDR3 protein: CASSGPGQGKDF
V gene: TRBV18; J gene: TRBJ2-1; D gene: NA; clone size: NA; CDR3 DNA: TGTGCCAGCTCCTTCGTAGATGAGCAGTTCTTC; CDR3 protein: CASSFVDEQFF
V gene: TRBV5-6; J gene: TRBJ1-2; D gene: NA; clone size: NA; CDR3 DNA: TGTGCCAGCAGCCCTACAGGGAACTATGGCTACACCTTC; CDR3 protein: CASSPTGNYGYTF
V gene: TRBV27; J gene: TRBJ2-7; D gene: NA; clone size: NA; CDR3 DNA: TGTGCCAGCAGTTTATCTGGACTTGTCAACTACGAGCAGTACTTC; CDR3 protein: CASSLSGLVNYEQYF
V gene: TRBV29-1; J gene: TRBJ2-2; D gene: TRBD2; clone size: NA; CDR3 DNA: TGCAGCGGGGGAATATCTAGCGGGACTGCGAACACCGGGGAGCTGTTTTTT; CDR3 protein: CSGGISSGTANTGELFF
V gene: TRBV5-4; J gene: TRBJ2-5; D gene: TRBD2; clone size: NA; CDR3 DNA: TGTGCCAGCGGGCTAGCGGACGTTCAAGAGACCCAGTACTTC; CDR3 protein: CASGLADVQETQYF
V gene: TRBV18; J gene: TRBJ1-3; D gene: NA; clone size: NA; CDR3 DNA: TGTGCCAGCTCACCAGCCGTGGGCTCTCGAAACACCATATATTTT; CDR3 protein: CASSPAVGSRNTIYF
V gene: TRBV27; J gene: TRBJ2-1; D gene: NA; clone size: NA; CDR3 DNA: TGTGCCAGCAGTCCGGGTTTCGTCCCCAATGAGCAGTTCTTC; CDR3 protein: CASSPGFVPNEQFF
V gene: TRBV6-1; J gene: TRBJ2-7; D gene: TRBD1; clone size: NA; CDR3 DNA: TGTGCCAGCAGTGGCAGGGGGCTTTGGGAGCAGTACTTC; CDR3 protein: CASSGRGLWEQYF
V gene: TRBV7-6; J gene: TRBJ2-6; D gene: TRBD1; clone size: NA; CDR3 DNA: TGTGCCAGCAGCAATAGACAGGGTTCCCTCCCTGGGGCCAACGTCCTGACTTTC; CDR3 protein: CASSNRQGSLPGANVLTF
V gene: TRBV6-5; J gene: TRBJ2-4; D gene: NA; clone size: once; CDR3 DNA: TGTGCCAGCAGTTACTTAGCCGGGGGCATTCAGTACTTC; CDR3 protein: CASSYLAGGIQYF
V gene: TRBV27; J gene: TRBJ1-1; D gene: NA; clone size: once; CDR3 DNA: TGTGCCAGCAGCCCCTACCCACAGAGGAACACTGAAGCTTTCTTT; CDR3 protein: CASSPYPQRNTEAFF
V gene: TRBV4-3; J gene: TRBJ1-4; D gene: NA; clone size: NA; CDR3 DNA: TGCGCCAGCAGCCAAGATCTGTACGGGGTTCGGCTTTTT; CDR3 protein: CASSQDLYGVRLF
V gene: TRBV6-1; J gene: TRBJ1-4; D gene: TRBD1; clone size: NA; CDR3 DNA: TGTGCCAGCAGTGCAGCCAGACAGGGAAGAGGTGAAAAACTGTTTTTT; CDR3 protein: CASSAARQGRGEKLFF
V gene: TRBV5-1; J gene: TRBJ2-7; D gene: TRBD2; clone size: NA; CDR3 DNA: TGCGCCAGCAGCTTGGCATGGACTAGCGGGAGTACTTTGTACGAGCAGTACTTC; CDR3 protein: CASSLAWTSGSTLYEQYF
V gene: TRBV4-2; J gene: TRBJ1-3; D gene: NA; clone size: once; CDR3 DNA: TGTGCCAGCAGCCAACTACAGGGTAACACCATATATTTT; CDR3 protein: CASSQLQGNTIYF
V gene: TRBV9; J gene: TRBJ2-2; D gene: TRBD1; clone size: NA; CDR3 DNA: TGTGCCAGCAGCGGACCACAGGGGGTGACCGGGGAGCTGTTTTTT; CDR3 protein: CASSGPQGVTGELFF
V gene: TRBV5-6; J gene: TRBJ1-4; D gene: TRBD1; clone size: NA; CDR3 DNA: TGTGCCAGCAGCATCTCCGGGACAGGGGGAGAAAAACTGTTTTTT; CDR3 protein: CASSISGTGGEKLFF
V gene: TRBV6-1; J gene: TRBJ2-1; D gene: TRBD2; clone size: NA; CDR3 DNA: TGTGCCAGCAGTGGACTAGCTATGAATGAGCAGTTCTTC; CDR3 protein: CASSGLAMNEQFF
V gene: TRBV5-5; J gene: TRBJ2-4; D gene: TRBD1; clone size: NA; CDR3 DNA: TGTGCCAGCTCCGGGACAGATAAAAACATTCAGTACTTC; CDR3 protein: CASSGTDKNIQYF
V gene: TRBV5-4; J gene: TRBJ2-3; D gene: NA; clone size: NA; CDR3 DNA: TGTGCCAGCAGCTCGCCGGAGGGAGATACGCAGTATTTT; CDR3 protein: CASSSPEGDTQYF
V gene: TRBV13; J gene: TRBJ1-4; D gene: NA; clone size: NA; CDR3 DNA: TGTGCCAGCAGCCCCATGATGGTCGACGGGAATGAAAAACTGTTTTTT; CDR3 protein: CASSPMMVDGNEKLFF
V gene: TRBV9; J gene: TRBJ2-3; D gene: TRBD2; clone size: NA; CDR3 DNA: TGTGCCAGCAGCGTAGCTACCGGGACTAGCGGGAGTAATACGCAGTATTTT; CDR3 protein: CASSVATGTSGSNTQYF
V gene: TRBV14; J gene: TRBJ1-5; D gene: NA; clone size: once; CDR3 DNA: TGTGCCAGCAGCCAACTACAGGGCCCCCGCAATCAGCCCCAGCATTTT; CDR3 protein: CASSQLQGPRNQPQHF